Below are 21 T cell receptor beta chains sequenced from a single sample in a study of identifying expanded T cells in peripheral blood. Clones were sequenced by immunoSEQ multiplex PCR, and TCRdb holds only the in-frame ones, with some missing. The sample lists about 86,000 clones, around 83% occurring once. The sample comprised blood. The receptors were sampled from a person aged 18 to 75 in good health.

The chain has TRBV11-1 and TRBJ1-2; 7 nucleotides match TRBD1. CDR3 size: 15 residues. The germline V gene encodes CDR1 SGHAT and CDR2 FQDESV (reference sequence). After removal of 5 bases from V and 7 bases from J, the junction contained 13 bases not matched to a gene. CDR3 nucleotide sequence: TGTGCCAGCAGCCCAGCCAGGACAGGCCAGGGTGGCTACACCTTC. The encoded protein is CASSPARTGQGGYTF.

The chain links TRBV13 to TRBJ2-3, with a weak D call TRBD2 (6 bases). CDR1 and CDR2 from the germline V gene are PRHDT and FYEKMQ (reference sequence). The CDR3 totals 16 residues. V lost 4 bases, J lost 4 bases, and 18 bases lay in between. This CDR3 is CASSSPRPGGADTQYF. CDR3 in DNA: TGTGCCAGCAGCTCCCCCCGGCCCGGCGGGGCAGATACGCAGTATTTT.

V gene TRBV27 combines with J gene TRBJ1-2; D ambiguous. Germline CDR1 and CDR2: MNHEY and SMNVEV (reference sequence). V was cut by 5 bases and J by 0 bases, with 31 bases left in between. CDR3 length equals 21 residues. CDR3 in DNA: TGTGCCAGCAGTCCCTTAAAGGCCTTCTCACGGCGGTGGGCTTCTAACTATGGCTACACCTTC. Its protein product is CASSPLKAFSRRWASNYGYTF.

The chain has TRBV11-2 and TRBJ1-1; 7 nucleotides align to TRBD1. V trimming: 5 bases; J trimming: 0 bases; junction bases outside the gene matches: 9. The germline V gene has CDR1 SGHAT and CDR2 FQNNGV. CDR3 size: 16 residues. The CDR3 DNA sequence: TGTGCCAGCAGCCCCCACCCGGGACAGATGAACACTGAAGCTTTCTTT. Amino acids: CASSPHPGQMNTEAFF.

The CDR3 coding sequence is TGTGCCAGCAGCTTGTCCGGTATGGGCGAGCAGTACTTC. Translating gives CASSLSGMGEQYF. This rearrangement joins TRBV5-6 to TRBJ2-7; no reliable D call. The CDR3 has 13 amino acids. Trimming took off 1 base at V and 6 bases at J, with 11 bases between the two ends. From germline, CDR1 is SGHDT and CDR2 YYEEEE.

The gene calls are TRBV7-6 and TRBJ2-1; 9 nucleotides align to TRBD1. With V trimmed by 6 bases and J by 9 bases, 12 bases remained unmatched. Germline values: CDR1 SGHVS, CDR2 FNYEAQ. The CDR3 covers 15 residues. CDR3 region: CASSLGQGGRGEQFF. DNA for the CDR3: TGTGCCAGCAGTCTGGGACAGGGCGGCCGGGGTGAGCAGTTCTTC.

The chain has TRBV19 and TRBJ1-2; no clear D gene. Deletions cut 4 bases from V and 3 bases from J, with 18 bases between. Germline lookup yields CDR1 LNHDA and CDR2 SQIVND (reference sequence). The CDR3 runs to 16 residues. Here the CDR3 reads CASSTHSARSHYGYTF. The CDR3, as DNA: TGTGCCAGTAGTACACACTCCGCCCGATCCCACTATGGCTACACCTTC.

This chain links TRBV6-5 with TRBJ1-2; D unclear. The CDR3 is made up of 14 amino acids. CDR1 is MNHEY, CDR2 SVGAGI, per germline. V lost 3 bases and J 1 base, leaving 9 bases between the germline ends. The CDR3, as DNA: TGTGCCAGCAGTTATGACAATCTTAACTATGGCTACACCTTC. It specifies CASSYDNLNYGYTF.

The chain combines TRBV7-9 with TRBJ1-3; D is uncertain. The CDR3 is 15 residues long. V gave up 5 bases and J gave up 0 bases, with 11 bases separating them. CDR1 is SEHNR and CDR2 is FQNEAQ in the germline V gene (reference sequence). CDR3 coding DNA: TGTGCCAGCAGCCCGACCGGCCTCTCTGGAAACACCATATATTTT. Protein sequence: CASSPTGLSGNTIYF.

The rearrangement uses TRBV7-8 and TRBJ1-1; maybe TRBD1 (6 bases). The V and J ends lost 6 bases and 3 bases respectively, with 11 bases between them. CDR3 size: 13 residues. Germline CDR1 SGHVS, CDR2 FQNEAQ. The CDR3 nucleotides read TGTGCCAGCAGAGAGGGGGGTGACACTGAAGCTTTCTTT. Its protein is CASREGGDTEAFF.

The chain's CDR3 is CASSPRTGMGADTQYF. CDR3 in DNA: TGTGCCAGCTCACCACGGACAGGGATGGGTGCAGATACGCAGTATTTT. The V gene is TRBV18, the J gene TRBJ2-3, with TRBD1 matching over 8 bases. With 1 base clipped from V and 4 bases from J, the junction kept 7 bases outside the gene matches. Germline-derived CDR1 and CDR2 are KGHSH and LQKENI. CDR3 length: 16 residues.

The chain has TRBV5-1 and TRBJ1-1; D gene unclear. V lost 1 base, J lost 3 bases, and 7 bases lay in between. The germline gives CDR1 SGHRS, CDR2 YFSETQ. The length of the CDR3 is 13 residues. CDR3 amino acids: CASSLSTYTEAFF. CDR3 DNA sequence: TGCGCCAGCAGCTTGTCGACCTACACTGAAGCTTTCTTT.

This clone was detected ten times or more. V usage is TRBV4-3 and J usage is TRBJ1-2; TRBD1 matches 9 bases. V dropped 2 bases and J dropped 7; count of bases not matched to a gene: 17. From germline, CDR1 is LGHNA and CDR2 YSLEER. The CDR3 length is 18 residues. The DNA of the CDR3 is TGCGCCAGCAGCCAAACTCACGGGGCGGGACAGGGTTTTCTTGGCTACACCTTC. It specifies CASSQTHGAGQGFLGYTF.

V and J are TRBV7-2 and TRBJ1-5; D not resolved. CDR3 length: 13 amino acids. Per germline, CDR1 SGHTA and CDR2 FQGNSA. The germline V and J ends were trimmed by 5 bases and 6 bases, with 11 bases remaining between them. The CDR3 sequence: CASSPESGQPQHF. The CDR3 region has the DNA TGTGCCAGCAGCCCCGAATCGGGTCAGCCCCAGCATTTT.

This chain joins TRBV7-6 and TRBJ2-2; D remains ambiguous. Per the germline V gene, CDR1 is SGHVS and CDR2 is FNYEAQ. CDR3 length: 13 residues. The germline V and J ends were trimmed by 0 bases and 5 bases, with 4 bases remaining between them. The CDR3 loop is CASSLAQTGELFF. The DNA of the CDR3 is TGTGCCAGCAGCTTAGCGCAGACCGGGGAGCTGTTTTTT.

The CDR3 DNA follows: TGTGCCGGGGCAGGGGCATCAGGAAACACCATATATTTT. As protein: CAGAGASGNTIYF. V usage is TRBV6-6 and J usage is TRBJ1-3; the D gene is possibly TRBD1 (6 bases). CDR1 and CDR2 from the germline V gene are MNHNY and SVGAGI (reference sequence). CDR3 size: 13 residues. V dropped 11 bases and J dropped 4 bases, with 15 bases sitting between them.

The genes are TRBV18 and TRBJ2-3; D gene ambiguous. Germline V gene sequence: CDR1 KGHSH, CDR2 LQKENI. The CDR3 sequence is 16 residues long. The germline V and J ends were trimmed by 3 bases and 1 base, with 14 bases remaining between them. CDR3 protein: CASSPQGRGGTDTQYF. In DNA form, the CDR3 reads TGTGCCAGCTCACCGCAAGGACGTGGGGGCACAGATACGCAGTATTTT.

This sequence joins TRBV25-1 and TRBJ2-2; TRBD1 matches at 10 bases. Germline assignment: CDR1 MGHDK and CDR2 SYGVNS. The CDR3 has 15 residues. Unmatched junction bases numbered 5, after V lost 4 bases and J lost 6 bases. The CDR3 DNA follows: TGTGCCAGCAGTGTAGAGACAGGGGGCCCCGGGGAGCTGTTTTTT. Protein product: CASSVETGGPGELFF.

CDR3 sequence: CASSFIVNEQFF. CDR3 sequence (DNA): TGTGCCAGCAGCTTTATAGTCAATGAGCAGTTCTTC. The chain carries TRBV11-3 and TRBJ2-1; D is ambiguous. V lost 3 bases and J 6 bases, leaving 6 bases between the germline ends. The CDR3 sequence is 12 residues long. Germline loops: CDR1 SGHNT, CDR2 YENEEA.

The genes are TRBV7-8 and TRBJ1-5, with a possible D match to TRBD1 (5 bases). The CDR3 has 14 residues. The germline V gene encodes CDR1 SGHVS and CDR2 FQNEAQ. Trimming cost V 5 bases and J 11 bases, with 19 bases left between them. The CDR3 region has the DNA TGTGCCAGCAGCCCTCGACTCCCGGGGGAAACCCAGCATTTT. Translated: CASSPRLPGETQHF.

This clone appeared once. The V call is TRBV27, the J call TRBJ1-1; the match to TRBD1 covers 9 bases. V trimming: 6 bases; J trimming: 0 bases; junction bases outside the gene matches: 8. Germline CDR1 MNHEY, CDR2 SMNVEV (reference sequence). The CDR3 is 16 amino acids. CDR3 amino acids: CASRPGTGMMNTEAFF. The CDR3 coding sequence is TGTGCCAGCAGGCCCGGGACAGGGATGATGAACACTGAAGCTTTCTTT.